Reported below is one TCR gamma chain. There is no known antigen for this receptor. This likely reflects a read error, since a far larger clone is one base away. This sample also contains other DNA sequences that code for the same CDR3. cDNA was made by template-switch reverse transcription with TRGC- and TRDC-specific primers in one tube, using SuperScript II. The TRGC primer was designed for binding to both the TRGC1 and TRGC2 constant genes. The KAPA Real-Time Library Amplification Kit was used for TRG and TRD amplification, and AMPure XP bead purification was performed between steps. Illumina sequencing adapters were added by index PCR using the Nextera XT Index Kit. An Illumina MiSeq with the V2 300 kit was used to sequence the TRG and TRD amplicons, producing 150 bp paired-end reads. Turning to the authors' computational methods: Before any further analysis, FastQC version 0.11.8 was used to check read quality. Reads were aligned to GenBank TRG or TRD reference genes, and CDR3 sequences were built with MiXCR version 3.0.3. Default MiXCR settings were used, apart from assembling TRDD gene segments from 3 instead of 5 consecutive nucleotides. N additions, CDR3 length, J segment length and clonotype sharing between samples were computed with VDJtools version 1.2.1. Out-of-frame CDR3 sequences and those containing stop codons were excluded from analysis. Infant repertoires were compared for overlap with previously published fetal, cord blood and adult blood Vgamma9Vdelta2 repertoires. Via CATT, TCRdb reprocessed the public reads, and rows with identical DNA were then joined. What appears here as the V and J calls and clone size reflects TCRdb's work, not the paper's. The table for this sample lists around 300 gamma-chain clones; 52% of them were counted only once. The top ten constitute 50% to 60% of the sample.

This record belongs to a study of Vγ9Vδ2 T cells in congenital toxoplasmosis (dated by TCRdb to the early 2020s). For the study in its entirety: The diagnosis of congenital toxoplasmosis relied on IgG, IgM and IgA serology, Western blot and an in-house interferon-gamma release assay. The study compared gamma and delta chain CDR3 repertoires of sorted blood gammadelta T cells between congenitally T. gondii-infected and uninfected infants. Repertoire sequencing was done on samples from infants at 2 months after birth and at 1 year of age. TCR sequencing covered 5 or 6 infected and 10 uninfected infants at 2 months, plus 3 infected and 4 uninfected infants at 1 year.

From a lookup of the germline V gene, CDR1 and CDR2 are EGSTGY and YDSYTSSV. The CDR3 starts with the cysteine, ends with the phenylalanine, and has 12 residues. Only the CDR3 DNA stays, 36 bases, in frame from base 1. Summary of the overall study and its limitations: High prevalence of a public TRGV9 clonotype was observed in both infected and uninfected infants. Germline-encoded fetal-type TRDV2 CDR3 sequences seemed more prevalent in infected than uninfected approximately 2-month-old infants, suggesting an in utero expansion footprint. At 1 year of age, repertoire differences between infected and uninfected infants were less clear than at 2 months. Two months was the earliest age with enough suitable sample material for TCR repertoire analysis, so newborn repertoires were not sequenced. At 2 months, infected infants appeared to have fewer N additions in TRGV9 and TRDV2 CDR3s than uninfected infants, particularly in TRDV2-TRDJ1 sequences.

The same treatment, consisting of spiramycin and/or pyrimethamine plus sulfadiazine plus folinic acid, was given to the mothers of both infected and uninfected infants. Every infant, whether infected or uninfected, was delivered at term, after more than 37 weeks of gestation. About 1.1 mL of blood was processed into PBMCs by Lymphoprep gradient centrifugation, then cryopreserved in liquid nitrogen and shipped to Belgium. After thawing, PBMCs were labeled with Zombie NIR viability dye and stained with CD3, TCR gammadelta, Vgamma9 and Vdelta2 antibodies. Sorting of CD3+ TCRgammadelta+ T cells was performed on a FACSAria III, reaching a mean purity of roughly 98%. For each sample, the RNeasy Micro Kit was used to isolate RNA from 8,000 to 10,000 sorted gammadelta T cells. Infants were born to mothers enrolled with primary T. gondii infection during pregnancy. Peripheral blood samples from the infants were taken at an outpatient microbiology and virology center in Pavia, Italy.

This sequence was found in a child younger than 10 born to a mother with Toxoplasma gondii infection during pregnancy, either congenitally infected or uninfected (not recorded which). The sequenced material came from gamma-delta T cells from blood. Here the chain combines TRGV4 and TRGJ1 or TRGJ2. The DNA is as follows: TGTGCCACTTGGGGATTTTATCATGAGAAACTCTTT. The resulting protein is CATWGFYHEKLF.